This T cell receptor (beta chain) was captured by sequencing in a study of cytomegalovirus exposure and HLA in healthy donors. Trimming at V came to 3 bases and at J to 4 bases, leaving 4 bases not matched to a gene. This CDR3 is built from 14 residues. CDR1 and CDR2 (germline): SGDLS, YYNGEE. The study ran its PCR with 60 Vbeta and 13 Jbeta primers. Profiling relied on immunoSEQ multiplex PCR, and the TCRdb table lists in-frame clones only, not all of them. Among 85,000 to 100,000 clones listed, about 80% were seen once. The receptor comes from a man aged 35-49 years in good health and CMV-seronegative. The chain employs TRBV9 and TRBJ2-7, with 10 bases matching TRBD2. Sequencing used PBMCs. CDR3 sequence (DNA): TGTGCCAGCAGCGACAGCGGGGGGGGGTACGAGCAGTACTTC. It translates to CASSDSGGGYEQYF.